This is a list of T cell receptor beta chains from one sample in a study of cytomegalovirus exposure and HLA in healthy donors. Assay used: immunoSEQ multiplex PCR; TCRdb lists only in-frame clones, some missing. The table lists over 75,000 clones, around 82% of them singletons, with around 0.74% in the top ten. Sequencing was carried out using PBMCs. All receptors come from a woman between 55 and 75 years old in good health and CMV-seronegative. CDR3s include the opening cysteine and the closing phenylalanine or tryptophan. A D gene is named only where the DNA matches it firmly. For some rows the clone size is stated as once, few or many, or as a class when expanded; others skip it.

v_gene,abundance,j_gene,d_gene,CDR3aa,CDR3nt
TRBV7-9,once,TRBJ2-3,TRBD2,CASSTRGGGDTDTQYF,TGTGCCAGCAGCACGAGGGGCGGGGGGGACACAGATACGCAGTATTTT
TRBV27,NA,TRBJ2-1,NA,CASSLSRGLNEQFF,TGTGCCAGCAGCCTCTCTAGGGGGTTGAATGAGCAGTTCTTC
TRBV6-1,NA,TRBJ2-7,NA,CASSESRSFSPRGGYEQYF,TGTGCCAGCAGTGAATCGCGTAGTTTCTCCCCACGAGGGGGTTACGAGCAGTACTTC
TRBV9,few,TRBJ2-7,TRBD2,CASSATSGKTYEQYF,TGTGCCAGCAGCGCCACTAGCGGGAAAACCTACGAGCAGTACTTC
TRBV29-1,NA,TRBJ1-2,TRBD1,CSVEAGGADYGYTF,TGCAGCGTTGAAGCAGGGGGCGCCGACTATGGCTACACCTTC
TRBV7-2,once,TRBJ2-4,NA,CASSRLGGPDQNIQYF,TGTGCCAGCAGCCGCCTCGGGGGGCCTGACCAAAACATTCAGTACTTC
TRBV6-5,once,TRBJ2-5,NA,CASSYGGETQYF,TGTGCCAGCAGTTATGGGGGGGAGACCCAGTACTTC
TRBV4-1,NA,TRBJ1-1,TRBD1,CASSHDPRDRAAEAFF,TGCGCCAGCAGCCACGACCCAAGGGACAGGGCGGCTGAAGCTTTCTTT
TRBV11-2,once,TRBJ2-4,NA,CASSSYRDTKNIQYF,TGTGCCAGCAGCTCATACAGGGACACCAAAAACATTCAGTACTTC
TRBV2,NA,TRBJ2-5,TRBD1,CASQYGQGGETQYF,TGTGCCAGTCAGTATGGACAGGGCGGAGAGACCCAGTACTTC
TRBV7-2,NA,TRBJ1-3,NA,CASSPGTPTGNTIYF,TGTGCCAGCAGCCCCGGGACACCGACTGGAAACACCATATATTTT
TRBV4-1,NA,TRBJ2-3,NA,CASSQEAEDTQYF,TGCGCCAGCAGCCAAGAGGCCGAAGATACGCAGTATTTT
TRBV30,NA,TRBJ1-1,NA,CAWGRYGHPQMNTEAFF,TGTGCCTGGGGACGGTATGGACACCCGCAGATGAACACTGAAGCTTTCTTT
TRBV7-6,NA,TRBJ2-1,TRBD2,CASSSGLAGGNEQFF,TGTGCCAGCAGCTCTGGACTAGCGGGGGGGAATGAGCAGTTCTTC
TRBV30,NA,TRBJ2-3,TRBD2,CAWSIPPSGKRPITDTQYF,TGTGCCTGGAGTATCCCCCCTAGCGGGAAGAGGCCAATCACAGATACGCAGTATTTT
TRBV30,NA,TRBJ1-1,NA,CAWSVRFLGSGGTEAFF,TGTGCCTGGAGTGTACGCTTTCTTGGGTCGGGGGGAACTGAAGCTTTCTTT
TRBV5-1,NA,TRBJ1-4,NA,CASSVLSVENEKLFF,TGCGCCAGCAGCGTTCTCAGCGTTGAGAATGAAAAACTGTTTTTT
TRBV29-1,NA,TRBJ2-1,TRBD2,CSVEDLGTSGRIETSDEQFF,TGCAGCGTTGAAGATTTGGGGACTAGCGGGAGGATCGAGACGTCGGATGAGCAGTTCTTC
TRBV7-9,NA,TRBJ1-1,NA,CASSITANTEAFF,TGTGCCAGCAGCATTACAGCGAACACTGAAGCTTTCTTT
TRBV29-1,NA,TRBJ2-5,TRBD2,CSVEDGTSGITQYF,TGCAGCGTCGAAGACGGGACTAGCGGGATCACCCAGTACTTC
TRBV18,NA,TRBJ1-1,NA,CASSPLANTEAFF,TGTGCCAGCTCACCACTAGCGAACACTGAAGCTTTCTTT
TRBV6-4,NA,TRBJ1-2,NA,CASVPGYGYTF,TGTGCCAGCGTCCCGGGATATGGCTACACCTTC
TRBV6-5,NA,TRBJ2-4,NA,CASSLSDGAKNIQYF,TGTGCCAGCAGTTTATCCGACGGGGCCAAAAACATTCAGTACTTC
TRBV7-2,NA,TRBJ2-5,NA,CASSLPGQETQYF,TGTGCCAGCAGCTTACCAGGGCAAGAGACCCAGTACTTC
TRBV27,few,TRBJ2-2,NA,CASSWVGGNTGELFF,TGTGCCAGCAGTTGGGTAGGGGGGAACACCGGGGAGCTGTTTTTT
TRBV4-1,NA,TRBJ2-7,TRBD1,CASSPSDRASSYEQYF,TGCGCCAGCAGCCCAAGCGACAGGGCCAGCTCCTACGAGCAGTACTTC
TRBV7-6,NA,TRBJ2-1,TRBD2,CASSRGGGNEQFF,TGTGCCAGCAGCCGGGGGGGCGGCAATGAGCAGTTCTTC
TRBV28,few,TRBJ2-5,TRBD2,CASSLASGVAGGETQYF,TGTGCCAGCAGTTTAGCTTCGGGGGTAGCGGGAGGGGAGACCCAGTACTTC
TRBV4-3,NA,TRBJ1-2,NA,CASSQTTGANYGYTF,TGCGCCAGCAGCCAAACAACAGGAGCTAACTATGGCTACACCTTC
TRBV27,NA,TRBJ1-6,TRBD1,CASSFNRGSSPLHF,TGTGCCAGCAGTTTTAACAGGGGGTCCTCACCCCTCCACTTT
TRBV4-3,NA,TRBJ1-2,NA,CASSLRGGNYGYTF,TGCGCCAGCAGCCTGAGAGGCGGGAACTATGGCTACACCTTC
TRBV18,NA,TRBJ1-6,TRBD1,CASSTGQGARSPLHF,TGTGCCAGCTCAACGGGACAGGGGGCGCGATCACCCCTCCACTTT
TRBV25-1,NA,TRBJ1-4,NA,CASSEIEIPATNEKLFF,TGTGCCAGCAGTGAAATAGAGATACCTGCAACTAATGAAAAACTGTTTTTT
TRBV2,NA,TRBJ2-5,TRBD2,CASSSTSGGFQETQYF,TGTGCCAGCAGTTCGACTAGCGGGGGATTTCAAGAGACCCAGTACTTC
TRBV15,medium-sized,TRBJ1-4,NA,CATSGWGATNEKLFF,TGTGCCACCAGCGGCTGGGGGGCAACTAATGAAAAACTGTTTTTT
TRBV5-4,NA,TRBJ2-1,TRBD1,CASRGTAYNEQFF,TGTGCCAGCAGAGGGACAGCCTACAATGAGCAGTTCTTC
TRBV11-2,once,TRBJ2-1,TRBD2,CASRLRGGGDEQFF,TGTGCCAGCAGGCTACGGGGGGGCGGGGATGAGCAGTTCTTC
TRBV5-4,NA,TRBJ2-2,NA,CASSLGRADTGELFF,TGTGCCAGCAGCTTGGGCAGGGCGGACACCGGGGAGCTGTTTTTT
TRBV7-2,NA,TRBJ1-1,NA,CASRQRGGNTEAFF,TGTGCCAGCAGGCAAAGGGGGGGGAACACTGAAGCTTTCTTT
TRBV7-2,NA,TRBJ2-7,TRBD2,CASSLGVVGLGYEQYF,TGTGCCAGCAGCTTAGGGGTGGTCGGACTAGGCTACGAGCAGTACTTC
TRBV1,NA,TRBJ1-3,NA,CTPRGADTIYF,TGCACCCCACGGGGGGCAGACACCATATATTTT
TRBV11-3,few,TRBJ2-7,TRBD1,CASSLGIGQGADEQYF,TGTGCCAGCAGCTTAGGGATTGGACAGGGGGCTGACGAGCAGTACTTC
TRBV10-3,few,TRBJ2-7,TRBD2,CAISDSGTRVYEQYF,TGTGCCATCAGTGACTCGGGGACTAGAGTTTACGAGCAGTACTTC
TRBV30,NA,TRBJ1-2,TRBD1,CAWSADRGGGYGYTF,TGTGCCTGGAGTGCAGACAGGGGGGGAGGCTATGGCTACACCTTC
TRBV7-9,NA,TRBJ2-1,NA,CASSSLRDEQFF,TGTGCCAGCAGCTCCCTGCGGGATGAGCAGTTCTTC
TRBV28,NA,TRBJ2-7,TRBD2,CASSSSAGGSYEQYF,TGTGCCAGCAGTTCGTCAGCGGGAGGTTCTTACGAGCAGTACTTC
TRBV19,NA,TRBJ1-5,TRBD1,CASSIGQGNQPQHF,TGTGCCAGTAGTATAGGACAGGGGAATCAGCCCCAGCATTTT
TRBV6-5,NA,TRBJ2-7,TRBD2,CASSRTSGSRNEQYF,TGTGCCAGCAGCCGGACTAGCGGGAGTAGGAACGAGCAGTACTTC
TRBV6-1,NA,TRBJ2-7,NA,CASIDNYEQYF,TGTGCCAGCATTGACAACTACGAGCAGTACTTC
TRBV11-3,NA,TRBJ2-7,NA,CASSFEAGGHEQYF,TGTGCCAGCAGCTTTGAAGCAGGGGGGCACGAGCAGTACTTC
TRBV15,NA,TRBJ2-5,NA,CATSREPQGWETQYF,TGTGCCACCAGCAGAGAACCACAGGGTTGGGAGACCCAGTACTTC
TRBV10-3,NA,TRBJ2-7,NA,CAIRGAGRVREQYF,TGTGCCATCAGGGGAGCCGGGCGGGTTAGGGAGCAGTACTTC
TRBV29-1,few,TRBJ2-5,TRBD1,CSVEERDRETQYF,TGCAGCGTTGAAGAGAGGGACAGGGAGACCCAGTACTTC
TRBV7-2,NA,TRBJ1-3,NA,CASSLALVSSGNTIYF,TGTGCCAGCAGCTTAGCGCTGGTGAGCTCTGGAAACACCATATATTTT
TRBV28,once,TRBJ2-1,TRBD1,CASSHRQGHPGRGNEQFF,TGTGCCAGCAGCCACCGACAGGGACACCCCGGCCGGGGCAATGAGCAGTTCTTC
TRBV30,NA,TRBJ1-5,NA,CAWGVRGNQPQHF,TGTGCCTGGGGGGTGAGGGGCAATCAGCCCCAGCATTTT
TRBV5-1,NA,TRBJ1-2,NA,CASSLLGEYGYTF,TGCGCCAGCAGCTTGCTGGGCGAGTATGGCTACACCTTC
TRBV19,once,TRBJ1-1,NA,CASRPPELGGRVLGTEAFF,TGTGCCAGTAGACCCCCTGAGCTGGGAGGAAGAGTATTAGGCACTGAAGCTTTCTTT
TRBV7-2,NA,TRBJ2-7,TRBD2,CASSLDGVPGLAGYEQYF,TGTGCCAGCAGCTTAGACGGAGTACCGGGACTAGCGGGATACGAGCAGTACTTC
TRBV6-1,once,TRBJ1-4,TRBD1,CASSPTGTGDLFF,TGTGCCAGCAGCCCTACCGGGACAGGGGATCTGTTTTTT